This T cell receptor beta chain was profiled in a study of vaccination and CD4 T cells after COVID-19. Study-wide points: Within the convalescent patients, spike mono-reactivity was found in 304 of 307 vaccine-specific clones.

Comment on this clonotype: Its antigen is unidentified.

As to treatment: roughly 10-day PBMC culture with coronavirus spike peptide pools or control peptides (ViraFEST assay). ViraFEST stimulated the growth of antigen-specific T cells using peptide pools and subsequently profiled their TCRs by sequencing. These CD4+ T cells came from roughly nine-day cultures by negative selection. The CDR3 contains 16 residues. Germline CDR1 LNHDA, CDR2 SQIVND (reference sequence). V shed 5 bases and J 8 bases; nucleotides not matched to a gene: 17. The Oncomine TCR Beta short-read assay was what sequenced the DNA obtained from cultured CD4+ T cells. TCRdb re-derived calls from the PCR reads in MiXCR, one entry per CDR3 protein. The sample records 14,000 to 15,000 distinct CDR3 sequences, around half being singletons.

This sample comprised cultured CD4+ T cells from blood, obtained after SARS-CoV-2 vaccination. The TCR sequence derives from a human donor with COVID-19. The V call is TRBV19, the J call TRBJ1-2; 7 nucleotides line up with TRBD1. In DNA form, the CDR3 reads TGTGCCAGTAGTGCACCTCCGAGCAGGGGGGTTAGAGGCTACACCTTC. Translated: CASSAPPSRGVRGYTF.